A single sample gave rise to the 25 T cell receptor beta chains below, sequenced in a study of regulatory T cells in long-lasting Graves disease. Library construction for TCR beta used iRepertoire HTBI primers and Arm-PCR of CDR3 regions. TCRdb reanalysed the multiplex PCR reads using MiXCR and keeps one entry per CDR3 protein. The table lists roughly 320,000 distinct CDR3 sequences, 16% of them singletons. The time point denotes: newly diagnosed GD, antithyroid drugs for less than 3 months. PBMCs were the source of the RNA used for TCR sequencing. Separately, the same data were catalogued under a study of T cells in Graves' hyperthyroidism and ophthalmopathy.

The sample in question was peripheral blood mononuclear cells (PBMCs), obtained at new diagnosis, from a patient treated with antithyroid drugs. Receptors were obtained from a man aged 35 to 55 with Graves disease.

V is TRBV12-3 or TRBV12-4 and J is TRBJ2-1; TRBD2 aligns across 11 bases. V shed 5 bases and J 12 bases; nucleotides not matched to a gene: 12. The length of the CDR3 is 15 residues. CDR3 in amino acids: CASSGSGGAGLGQFF. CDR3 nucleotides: TGTGCCAGCAGTGGTAGCGGGGGGGCGGGGCTGGGGCAGTTCTTC.

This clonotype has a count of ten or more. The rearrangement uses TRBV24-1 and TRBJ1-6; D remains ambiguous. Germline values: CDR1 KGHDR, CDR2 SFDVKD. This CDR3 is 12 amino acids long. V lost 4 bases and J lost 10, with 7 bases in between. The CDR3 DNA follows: TGTGCCACCAGTGACCGACGGTCACCCCTCCACTTT. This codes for CATSDRRSPLHF.

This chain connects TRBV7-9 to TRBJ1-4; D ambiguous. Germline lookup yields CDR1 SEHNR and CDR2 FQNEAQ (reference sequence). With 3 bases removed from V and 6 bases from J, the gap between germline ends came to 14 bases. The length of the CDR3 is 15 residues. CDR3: CASSFKGVVDEKLFF. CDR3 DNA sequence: TGTGCCAGCAGCTTTAAGGGTGTAGTGGATGAAAAACTGTTTTTT. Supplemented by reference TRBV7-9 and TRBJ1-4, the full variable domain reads DTGVSQNPRHKITKRGQNVTFRCDPISEHNRLYWYRQTLGQGPEFLTYFQNEAQLEKSRLLSDRFSAERPKGSFSTLEIQRTEQGDSAMYLCASSFKGVVDEKLFFGSGTQLSVL.

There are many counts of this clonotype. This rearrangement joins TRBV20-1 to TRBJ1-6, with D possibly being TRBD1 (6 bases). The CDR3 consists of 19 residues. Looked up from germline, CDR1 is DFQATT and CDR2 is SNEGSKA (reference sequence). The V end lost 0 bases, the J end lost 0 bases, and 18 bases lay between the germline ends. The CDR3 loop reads CSARENRAPRGSYNSPLHF. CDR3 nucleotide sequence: TGCAGTGCTAGAGAGAACAGGGCCCCTCGGGGCTCCTATAATTCACCCCTCCACTTT.

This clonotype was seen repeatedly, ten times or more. In nucleotides, the CDR3 is TGTGCCAGCAGCGACAGCTGGGAGACCCAGTACTTC. As protein: CASSDSWETQYF. The rearrangement uses TRBV2 and TRBJ2-4; tentative D call: TRBD1 (5 bases). The DNA end lines up better with TRBJ2-5; the J call may be wrong. Germline assignment: CDR1 SNHLY and CDR2 FYNNEI. There are 12 residues in the CDR3.

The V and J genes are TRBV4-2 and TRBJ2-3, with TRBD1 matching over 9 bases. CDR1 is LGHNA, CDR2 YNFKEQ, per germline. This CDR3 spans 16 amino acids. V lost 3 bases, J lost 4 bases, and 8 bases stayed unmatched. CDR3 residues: CASSQGGTGTSDTQYF. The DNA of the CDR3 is TGTGCCAGCAGCCAGGGCGGGACAGGGACCTCAGATACGCAGTATTTT.

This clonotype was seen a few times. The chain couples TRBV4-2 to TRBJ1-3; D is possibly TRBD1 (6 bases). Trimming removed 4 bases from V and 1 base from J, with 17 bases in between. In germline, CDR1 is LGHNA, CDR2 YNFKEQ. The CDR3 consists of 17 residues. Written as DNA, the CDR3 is TGTGCCAGCAGCCCGGATGGGGGAGGGGGGTCTGGAAACACCATATATTTT. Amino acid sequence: CASSPDGGGGSGNTIYF.

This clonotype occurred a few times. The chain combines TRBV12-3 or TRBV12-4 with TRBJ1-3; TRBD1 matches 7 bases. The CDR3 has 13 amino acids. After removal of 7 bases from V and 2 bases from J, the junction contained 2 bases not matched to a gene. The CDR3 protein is CASNQGAGNTIYF. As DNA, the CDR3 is TGTGCCAGCAACCAGGGGGCTGGAAACACCATATATTTT.

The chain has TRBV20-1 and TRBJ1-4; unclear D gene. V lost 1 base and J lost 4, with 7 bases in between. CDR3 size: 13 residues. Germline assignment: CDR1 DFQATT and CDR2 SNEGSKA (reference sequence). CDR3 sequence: CSARGQDNEKLFF. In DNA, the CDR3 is TGCAGTGCTAGAGGGCAGGATAATGAAAAACTGTTTTTT.

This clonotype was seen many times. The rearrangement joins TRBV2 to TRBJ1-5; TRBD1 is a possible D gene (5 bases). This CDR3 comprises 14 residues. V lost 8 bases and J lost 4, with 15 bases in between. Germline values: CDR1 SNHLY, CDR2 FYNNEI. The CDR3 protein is CASSAGRGNQPQHF. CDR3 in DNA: TGTGCCAGCTCGGCAGGGAGAGGAAATCAGCCCCAGCATTTT. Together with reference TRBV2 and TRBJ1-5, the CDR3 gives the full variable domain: EPEVTQTPSHQVTQMGQEVILRCVPISNHLYFYWYRQILGQKVEFLVSFYNNEISEKSEIFDDQFSVERPDGSNFTLKIRSTKLEDSAMYFCASSAGRGNQPQHFGDGTRLSIL.

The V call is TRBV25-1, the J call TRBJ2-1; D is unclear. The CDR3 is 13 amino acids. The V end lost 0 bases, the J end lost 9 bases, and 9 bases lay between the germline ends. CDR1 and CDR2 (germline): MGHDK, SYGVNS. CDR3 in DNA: TGTGCCAGCAGTGAATACCTAGAAAGTGAGCAGTTCTTC. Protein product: CASSEYLESEQFF.

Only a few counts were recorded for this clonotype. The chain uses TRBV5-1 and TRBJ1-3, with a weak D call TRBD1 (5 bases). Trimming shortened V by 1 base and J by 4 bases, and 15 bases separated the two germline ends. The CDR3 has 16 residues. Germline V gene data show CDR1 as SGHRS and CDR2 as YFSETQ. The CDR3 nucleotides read TGCGCCAGCAGCTTGTCAGGGTCGGTAGCAGGAAACACCATATATTTT. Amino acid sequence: CASSLSGSVAGNTIYF.

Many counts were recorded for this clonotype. The DNA of the CDR3 is TGTGCCAGCAGCTTAGTACACAATCAGCCCCAGCATTTT. The encoded protein is CASSLVHNQPQHF. The chain combines TRBV7-2 with TRBJ1-5; D unclear. The CDR3 length is 13 residues. Trimming took 1 base from V and 3 from J, leaving 4 bases between them. Germline-derived CDR1 and CDR2 are SGHTA and FQGNSA.

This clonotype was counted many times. CDR3 bases: TGTGCCTGGAGTGTCGTCAGAGAGGGTCCCCAGTACTTC. The encoded protein is CAWSVVREGPQYF. The V and J genes are TRBV30 and TRBJ2-5; D may be TRBD2 (5 bases). The V gene's germline CDR1 is GTSNPN and CDR2 SVGIG (reference sequence). V lost 0 bases and J lost 9, with 14 bases in between. The CDR3 extends over 13 amino acids.

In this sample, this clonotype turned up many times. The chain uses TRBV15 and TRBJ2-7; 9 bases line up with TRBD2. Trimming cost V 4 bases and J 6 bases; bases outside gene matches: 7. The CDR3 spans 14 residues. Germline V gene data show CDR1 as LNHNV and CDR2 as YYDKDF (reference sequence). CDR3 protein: CATSNPSAGGEQYF. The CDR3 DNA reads TGTGCCACCAGCAACCCCTCAGCGGGGGGCGAGCAGTACTTC.

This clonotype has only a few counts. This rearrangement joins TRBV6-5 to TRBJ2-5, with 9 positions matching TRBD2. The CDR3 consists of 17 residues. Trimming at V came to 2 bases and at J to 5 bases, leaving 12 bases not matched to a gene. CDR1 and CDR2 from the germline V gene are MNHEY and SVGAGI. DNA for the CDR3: TGTGCCAGCAGTTACAATATGGGCGGGGGGGCCTGGGAGACCCAGTACTTC. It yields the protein CASSYNMGGGAWETQYF.

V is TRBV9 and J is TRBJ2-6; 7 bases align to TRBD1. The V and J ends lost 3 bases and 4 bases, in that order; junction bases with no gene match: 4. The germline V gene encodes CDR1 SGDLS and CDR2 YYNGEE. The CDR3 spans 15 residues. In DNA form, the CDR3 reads TGTGCCAGCAGCGCCGGGACAGTCGGGGCCAACGTCCTGACTTTC. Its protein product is CASSAGTVGANVLTF.

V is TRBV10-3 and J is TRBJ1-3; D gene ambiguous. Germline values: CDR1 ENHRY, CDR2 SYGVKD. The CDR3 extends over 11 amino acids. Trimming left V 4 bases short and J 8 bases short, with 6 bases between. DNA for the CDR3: TGTGCCATCAGTGGGGCAGACACCATATATTTT. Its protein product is CAISGADTIYF.

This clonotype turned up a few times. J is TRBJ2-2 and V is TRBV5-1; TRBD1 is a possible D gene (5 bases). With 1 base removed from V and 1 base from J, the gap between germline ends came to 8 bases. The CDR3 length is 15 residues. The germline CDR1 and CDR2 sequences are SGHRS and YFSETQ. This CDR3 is CASSLQGVNTGELFF. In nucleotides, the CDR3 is TGCGCCAGCAGCTTGCAGGGCGTGAACACCGGGGAGCTGTTTTTT.

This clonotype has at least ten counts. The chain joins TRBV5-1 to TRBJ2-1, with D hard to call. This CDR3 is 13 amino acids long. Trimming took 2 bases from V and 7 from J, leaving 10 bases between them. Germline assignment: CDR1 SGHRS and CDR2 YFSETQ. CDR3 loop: CASSFGSGNEQFF. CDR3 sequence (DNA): TGCGCCAGCAGCTTCGGGTCTGGGAATGAGCAGTTCTTC.

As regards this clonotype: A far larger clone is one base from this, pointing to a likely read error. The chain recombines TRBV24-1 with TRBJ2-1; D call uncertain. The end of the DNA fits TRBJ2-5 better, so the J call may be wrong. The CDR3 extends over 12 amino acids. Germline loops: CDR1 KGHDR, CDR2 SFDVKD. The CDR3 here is CATSEYGETQYF. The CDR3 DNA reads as TGTGCCACCAGTGAATATGGAGAGACCCAGTACTTC.

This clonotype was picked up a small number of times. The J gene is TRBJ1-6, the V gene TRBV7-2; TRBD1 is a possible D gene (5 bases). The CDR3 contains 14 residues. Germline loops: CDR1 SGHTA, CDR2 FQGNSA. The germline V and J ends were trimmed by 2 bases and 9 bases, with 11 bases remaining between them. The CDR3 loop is CASSLTRDGSPLHF. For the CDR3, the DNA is TGTGCCAGCAGCTTAACCAGGGACGGTTCACCCCTCCACTTT.

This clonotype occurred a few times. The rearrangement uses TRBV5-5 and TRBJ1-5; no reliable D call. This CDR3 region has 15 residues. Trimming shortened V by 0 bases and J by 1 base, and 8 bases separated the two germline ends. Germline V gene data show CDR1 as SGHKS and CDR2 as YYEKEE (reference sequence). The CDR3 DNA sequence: TGTGCCAGCAGCTTGGTGGGAGCCAGCAATCAGCCCCAGCATTTT. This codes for CASSLVGASNQPQHF.

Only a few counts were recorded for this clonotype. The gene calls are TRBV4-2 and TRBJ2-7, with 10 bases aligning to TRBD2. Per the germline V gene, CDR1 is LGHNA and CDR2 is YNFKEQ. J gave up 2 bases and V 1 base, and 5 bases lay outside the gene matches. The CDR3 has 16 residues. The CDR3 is CASSQVEAGGTYEQYF. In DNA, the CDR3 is TGTGCCAGCAGCCAAGTTGAAGCGGGGGGGACCTACGAGCAGTACTTC.

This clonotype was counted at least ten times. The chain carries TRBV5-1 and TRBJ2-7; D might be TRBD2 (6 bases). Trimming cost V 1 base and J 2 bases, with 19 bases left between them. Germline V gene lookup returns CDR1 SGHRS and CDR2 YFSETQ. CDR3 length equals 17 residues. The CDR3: CASSLNPRGMGTYEQYF. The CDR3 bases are TGCGCCAGCAGCTTGAATCCCCGCGGGATGGGAACCTACGAGCAGTACTTC.